The 32 T cell receptor beta chains presented below share a single source sample, sequenced in a study of T cells after posttransplantation cyclophosphamide. Libraries were prepared by immunoSEQ multiplex PCR; TCRdb keeps only in-frame clonotypes and omits some of them. Recorded here are 25,000 to 35,000 clones, none singletons. Sequenced: PBMCs. Every receptor here comes from a young woman in good health and a related stem cell transplant donor.

This clone was counted ten times or more. This sequence joins TRBV19 and TRBJ1-2; 9 bases are a match to TRBD1. CDR1 LNHDA and CDR2 SQIVND come from the germline V gene (reference sequence). The V gene end was trimmed by 7 bases and the J gene end by 3 bases; junction bases not matched to a gene: 9. CDR3 size: 15 residues. The CDR3 region is CASKWRTGGDYGYTF. CDR3 bases: TGTGCCAGTAAATGGAGAACAGGGGGCGACTATGGCTACACCTTC. Variable domain in full (rest from reference TRBV19 and TRBJ1-2): DGGITQSPKYLFRKEGQNVTLSCEQNLNHDAMYWYRQDPGQGLRLIYYSQIVNDFQKGDIAEGYSVSREKKESFPLTVTSAQKNPTAFYLCASKWRTGGDYGYTFGSGTRLTVV.

The sample holds a few counts of this clone. CDR3 DNA sequence: TGTGCCAGCAGTTTTTTTACCGGCGAGCAGTACTTC. Translated: CASSFFTGEQYF. V gene TRBV12-3 or TRBV12-4 combines with J gene TRBJ2-7; D gene uncertain. Deletions cut 3 bases from V and 6 bases from J, with 9 bases between. The CDR3 runs 12 residues.

Comment on this clone: A much larger clone lies a single base off, so this may be a read error. The chain couples TRBV6-1 to TRBJ1-1; weak D call: TRBD1 (5 bases). Trimming pared 4 bases from V and 0 bases from J, leaving 6 bases between. CDR1 and CDR2 from the germline V gene are MNHNS and SASEGT. The CDR3 consists of 13 residues. The CDR3 DNA reads TGTGCCAGCAGTGGGACAATGAACACTGAAGCTTTCTTT. It encodes CASSGTMNTEAFF.

This clone has a handful of counts. The chain is built from TRBV30 and TRBJ1-2; D is possibly TRBD1 (5 bases). The V end was cut by 1 base, the J end by 2 bases, with 14 bases between. The CDR3 runs 15 residues. Germline CDR1 is GTSNPN and CDR2 is SVGIG (reference sequence). CDR3 nucleotide sequence: TGTGCCTGGAGTGCCGGACTGGGGGGGAACTATGGCTACACCTTC. This translates into CAWSAGLGGNYGYTF.

There are many counts of this clone. This chain connects TRBV2 to TRBJ1-3; tentatively, D is TRBD1 (6 bases). This CDR3 is 14 amino acids long. Germline V lookup: CDR1 SNHLY, CDR2 FYNNEI. Trimming removed 4 bases at V and 0 bases at J, with 7 bases between. The CDR3 region has the DNA TGTGCCAGCAGTGTAGGGGGCTCTGGAAACACCATATATTTT. Amino acids: CASSVGGSGNTIYF.

J is TRBJ1-6 and V is TRBV7-2; 8 bases align to TRBD1. In germline, CDR1 is SGHTA, CDR2 FQGNSA. This CDR3 spans 12 amino acids. Trimming removed 11 bases from V and 5 bases from J; junction bases left unmatched: 2. CDR3 in DNA: TGTGCCGGACAGGGAAATAATTCACCCCTCCACTTT. Its translation is CAGQGNNSPLHF.

Ten or more counts support this clone. V usage is TRBV6-5 and J usage is TRBJ1-6, with D possibly TRBD1 on 6 matching bases. V was cut by 7 bases and J by 9 bases, with 13 bases left in between. CDR1 and CDR2 from the germline V gene are MNHEY and SVGAGI. This CDR3 has 13 amino acids. The CDR3 DNA reads as TGTGCCAGCATGGGGGGGGCTAGTTCACCCCTCCACTTT. Amino acids: CASMGGASSPLHF.

This clone was found many times. The CDR3 sequence is CASSPDRSSGNTIYF. CDR3 bases: TGTGCCAGCTCACCCGACAGAAGCTCTGGAAACACCATATATTTT. This chain connects TRBV18 to TRBJ1-3, with D possibly being TRBD1 (5 bases). The CDR3 spans 15 residues. Trimming stripped 3 bases from V and 0 bases from J, with 9 bases between. CDR1 KGHSH and CDR2 LQKENI come from the germline V gene.

The table lists this clone with many counts. The gene calls are TRBV7-2 and TRBJ2-7; TRBD2 is a possible D gene (5 bases). The germline V gene has CDR1 SGHTA and CDR2 FQGNSA. The ends were cut back, 5 bases at V and 3 bases at J, with 11 bases in the middle. This CDR3 spans 13 amino acids. The CDR3 here is CASSPPGVYEQYF. The DNA for the CDR3 is TGTGCCAGCAGCCCGCCCGGGGTCTACGAGCAGTACTTC.

There are many counts of this clone. The rearrangement links TRBV4-2 to TRBJ2-1; a possible D gene is TRBD2 (6 bases). The CDR3 length is 17 residues. Germline CDR1 LGHNA, CDR2 YNFKEQ. Trimming removed 0 bases from V and 0 bases from J, with 12 bases in between. CDR3 bases: TGTGCCAGCAGCCAAGATATGGCGGGGTCCTCCTACAATGAGCAGTTCTTC. This sequence encodes CASSQDMAGSSYNEQFF.

This clone was counted many times. The rearrangement joins TRBV7-3 to TRBJ1-1, with a possible D match to TRBD1 (5 bases). The CDR3 has 16 residues. V was shortened by 4 bases and J by 4 bases, with 19 bases between the two germline ends. Germline V lookup: CDR1 SGHTA, CDR2 FQGTGA. CDR3 sequence: CASSSTSGSRPTEAFF. CDR3 DNA: TGTGCCAGCAGCTCAACCTCAGGGAGTAGGCCCACTGAAGCTTTCTTT.

This clone was detected ten times or more. The chain has TRBV19 and TRBJ1-6; 11 bases are shared with TRBD1. Germline trimming cut 3 bases from V and 9 bases from J; bases unmatched to any gene: 10. The CDR3 has 17 residues. Germline CDR1 LNHDA, CDR2 SQIVND (reference sequence). The CDR3, as DNA: TGTGCCAGTAGTATGGACAGGGGGCGAACCGCGATTTCACCCCTCCACTTT. It specifies CASSMDRGRTAISPLHF. Drawing the rest from reference TRBV19 and TRBJ1-6, the complete variable domain is DGGITQSPKYLFRKEGQNVTLSCEQNLNHDAMYWYRQDPGQGLRLIYYSQIVNDFQKGDIAEGYSVSREKKESFPLTVTSAQKNPTAFYLCASSMDRGRTAISPLHFGNGTRLTVT.

This clone was observed a few times. The chain recombines TRBV18 with TRBJ2-5; TRBD2 aligns across 11 bases. The CDR3 length is 16 residues. From germline, CDR1 is KGHSH and CDR2 LQKENI. The ends lost 2 bases at V and 5 bases at J; junction bases unmatched: 7. CDR3 coding DNA: TGTGCCAGCTCACCATTAGCGGGGGGGCCAGTGGAGACCCAGTACTTC. Encoded protein: CASSPLAGGPVETQYF.

This clone occurred many times. The chain is built from TRBV2 and TRBJ1-5; 10 bases are shared with TRBD1. Germline V gene data show CDR1 as SNHLY and CDR2 as FYNNEI. Losses at the gene ends were 8 bases for V and 3 bases for J; bases not matched to a gene: 4. There are 14 residues in the CDR3. The CDR3 DNA sequence: TGTGCCAGCCGGGGACAGGGGCCCAATCAGCCCCAGCATTTT. Protein sequence: CASRGQGPNQPQHF.

At least ten counts were recorded for this clone. V usage is TRBV6-1 and J usage is TRBJ1-4; the match to TRBD1 covers 7 bases. Germline V gene sequence: CDR1 MNHNS, CDR2 SASEGT. This CDR3 is built from 14 residues. Trimming at V came to 5 bases and at J to 8 bases, leaving 8 bases not matched to a gene. The CDR3 spells CASSRDRVGEKLFF. The CDR3 nucleotides read TGTGCCAGCAGTCGTGACAGGGTGGGAGAAAAACTGTTTTTT.

This clone was seen more than once but under ten times. This chain connects TRBV7-2 to TRBJ2-3; D remains ambiguous. CDR1 SGHTA and CDR2 FQGNSA come from the germline V gene. The CDR3 extends over 13 amino acids. Trimming removed 4 bases from V and 4 bases from J, with 9 bases in between. The CDR3 region is CASSSLPADTQYF. The CDR3 nucleotides read TGTGCCAGCAGCTCCCTACCGGCAGATACGCAGTATTTT.

This clone occurred many times. The J gene is TRBJ2-1, the V gene TRBV6-2 or TRBV6-3, with TRBD2 matching 14 bases. Per the germline V gene, CDR1 is MNHEY and CDR2 is SVGEGT. The junction had 6 bases not matched to a gene; V was cut back by 2 bases and J by 9 bases. This CDR3 contains 16 residues. The CDR3: CASSYLTSGGAIEQFF. DNA of the CDR3: TGTGCCAGCAGTTACCTGACTAGCGGGGGGGCCATTGAGCAGTTCTTC.

Many counts were recorded for this clone. The rearrangement links TRBV19 to TRBJ2-4; 9 bases map to TRBD2. Germline loops: CDR1 LNHDA, CDR2 SQIVND (reference sequence). This CDR3 is built from 19 residues. Germline trimming cut 4 bases from V and 0 bases from J; bases unmatched to any gene: 13. CDR3 bases: TGTGCCAGTAGTAGCGATCGAGTAGCGGGGGCCCTAGCCAAAAACATTCAGTACTTC. It yields the protein CASSSDRVAGALAKNIQYF.

This clone was counted ten times or more. The chain recombines TRBV5-4 with TRBJ1-3; 9 bases line up with TRBD1. Germline lookup yields CDR1 SGHNT and CDR2 YYREEE (reference sequence). This CDR3 has 15 residues. V shed 4 bases, J shed 4 bases, and the junction held 6 bases outside the gene matches. The CDR3 bases are TGTGCCAGCAGCAAGACCGGGACAGGGGGAAACACCATATATTTT. Translated, it gives CASSKTGTGGNTIYF.

The table lists this clone with many counts. This sequence joins TRBV2 and TRBJ1-1; TRBD1 is a possible D gene (5 bases). Looked up from germline, CDR1 is SNHLY and CDR2 is FYNNEI. V was shortened by 3 bases and J by 1 base, with 6 bases between the two germline ends. The CDR3 contains 13 residues. In DNA, the CDR3 is TGTGCCAGCAGTGAGACAGCGAACACTGAAGCTTTCTTT. This translates into CASSETANTEAFF.

This clone was detected ten times or more. The rearrangement joins TRBV5-1 to TRBJ1-3; D remains ambiguous. This CDR3 is built from 16 residues. The V and J ends lost 0 bases and 0 bases respectively, with 10 bases between them. The germline V gene has CDR1 SGHRS and CDR2 YFSETQ. CDR3 nucleotides: TGCGCCAGCAGCTTGGGGACTCTTATCTCTGGAAACACCATATATTTT. It is translated as CASSLGTLISGNTIYF.

This clone came up many times. The chain combines TRBV4-3 with TRBJ2-7, with D unresolved. Germline-derived CDR1 and CDR2 are LGHNA and YSLEER. This CDR3 is 16 amino acids long. V was trimmed by 4 bases and J by 3 bases, leaving 19 bases between them. CDR3 sequence: CASSPRLWPGSYEQYF. The CDR3 region has the DNA TGCGCCAGCAGCCCCCGTCTGTGGCCAGGCAGCTACGAGCAGTACTTC.

This clone was observed a few times. The CDR3 nucleotides read TGTGCCAGCAGTGAATCCGGCGGGAACTATGGCTACACCTTC. Encoded protein: CASSESGGNYGYTF. The chain is built from TRBV25-1 and TRBJ1-2; the D is unclear. This CDR3 spans 14 amino acids. Looked up from germline, CDR1 is MGHDK and CDR2 is SYGVNS. V dropped 1 base and J dropped 2 bases, with 8 bases sitting between them.

This clone was picked up many times. The chain uses TRBV12-3 or TRBV12-4 and TRBJ2-3, with a weak D call TRBD2 (6 bases). Trimming removed 7 bases at V and 1 base at J, with 12 bases between. The CDR3 contains 14 residues. CDR3 sequence reads: CASTPGLGTDTQYF. CDR3 coding DNA: TGTGCCAGCACCCCGGGACTTGGCACAGATACGCAGTATTTT.

This clone was recorded at least ten times. The V and J genes are TRBV11-2 and TRBJ2-2, with 9 positions matching TRBD1. The CDR3 covers 15 residues. In germline, CDR1 is SGHAT, CDR2 FQNNGV. The ends lost 4 bases at V and 5 bases at J; junction bases unmatched: 5. CDR3 sequence (DNA): TGTGCCAGCAGCTGGTCGACAGGGGGGACCGGGGAGCTGTTTTTT. It yields the protein CASSWSTGGTGELFF.

This clone has only a few counts. The chain carries TRBV4-2 and TRBJ2-3; 11 bases are a match to TRBD2. This CDR3 spans 16 amino acids. J lost 6 bases, V lost 4 bases, and 9 bases had no gene match. Germline CDR1 reads LGHNA; CDR2 reads YNFKEQ. The CDR3 DNA follows: TGTGCCAGCAGCCCCCACCCTAGCGGGGGGCCCGATACGCAGTATTTT. Its protein product is CASSPHPSGGPDTQYF.

This clone was seen repeatedly, ten times or more. The chain is built from TRBV5-4 and TRBJ1-2; a weak D match, TRBD1 (5 bases). The CDR3 length is 11 residues. The germline V gene encodes CDR1 SGHNT and CDR2 YYREEE (reference sequence). Trimming removed 1 base from V and 14 bases from J, with 12 bases in between. This CDR3 reads CASSLRGVSTF. For the CDR3, the DNA is TGTGCCAGCAGCTTGCGAGGGGTATCGACCTTC. The full variable domain, completed using reference TRBV5-4 and TRBJ1-2, is ETGVTQSPTHLIKTRGQQVTLRCSSQSGHNTVSWYQQALGQGPQFIFQYYREEENGRGNFPPRFSGLQFPNYSSELNVNALELDDSALYLCASSLRGVSTFGSGTRLTVV.

This clone was observed many times. The J gene is TRBJ1-2, the V gene TRBV4-1, with TRBD1 identical over 9 bases. Germline assignment: CDR1 MGHRA and CDR2 YSYEKL. The CDR3 is 15 residues long. With 5 bases clipped from V and 7 bases from J, the junction kept 11 bases outside the gene matches. The CDR3 protein is CASSYRDRERGGYTF. In nucleotides, the CDR3 is TGCGCCAGCAGCTACCGGGACAGGGAGCGTGGTGGCTACACCTTC.

This clone has more than one count but fewer than ten. This chain uses TRBV12-3 or TRBV12-4 with TRBJ1-6; D remains ambiguous. Trimming pared 4 bases from V and 1 base from J, leaving 20 bases between. CDR3 length: 19 amino acids. The CDR3 nucleotides are TGTGCCAGCAGTTCAGTTCCAAGAACCCCCCCTTCCTATAATTCACCCCTCCACTTT. Translating gives CASSSVPRTPPSYNSPLHF.

The rearrangement joins TRBV5-1 to TRBJ1-2, with a possible D match to TRBD1 (6 bases). This CDR3 contains 14 residues. V was trimmed by 0 bases and J by 2 bases, leaving 8 bases between them. Germline lookup yields CDR1 SGHRS and CDR2 YFSETQ. The CDR3: CASSLETGNYGYTF. CDR3 bases: TGCGCCAGCAGCTTGGAAACAGGGAACTATGGCTACACCTTC.

Ten or more counts support this clone. V gene TRBV6-2 or TRBV6-3 combines with J gene TRBJ1-1; possible D gene TRBD1, 5 bases. Germline loops: CDR1 MNHEY, CDR2 SVGEGT. The CDR3 loop spans 16 amino acids. V lost 6 bases and J 2 bases, leaving 19 bases between the germline ends. The CDR3 reads CASSTQEGHSNTEAFF. As DNA, the CDR3 is TGTGCCAGCAGCACCCAGGAGGGGCACTCCAACACTGAAGCTTTCTTT.

This clone was seen repeatedly, ten times or more. This sequence joins TRBV6-5 and TRBJ2-1, with TRBD2 matching 15 bases. Germline values: CDR1 MNHEY, CDR2 SVGAGI. This CDR3 is 16 amino acids long. Germline trimming cut 2 bases from V and 6 bases from J; bases unmatched to any gene: 2. CDR3: CASSYGTSGGRNEQFF. The CDR3 DNA sequence: TGTGCCAGCAGTTACGGGACTAGCGGGGGGCGCAATGAGCAGTTCTTC.